The sequence of this T cell receptor beta chain was determined in a study of molecular identifiers for immune sequencing clone quantification. The table lists this clonotype with a few counts. The V gene end was trimmed by 5 bases and the J gene end by 1 base; junction bases not matched to a gene: 6. The CDR3 covers 16 residues. CDR1 and CDR2 from the germline V gene are MGHRA and YSYEKL. TCRdb re-derived calls from the PCR reads in MiXCR, one entry per CDR3 protein. This table has approximately 320,000 distinct CDR3 sequences, over 20% appearing once. The chain combines TRBV4-1 with TRBJ2-3, with 10 nucleotides matching TRBD2. The clonotype was recovered from a human donor in good health. Some libraries in this study had Jurkat cell RNA spiked in. The sample was naive CD8+ T cells from blood, with Jurkat cell RNA spiked in. Subset reported: FACS-sorted CD8+CD4-CCR7+CD45RA+ naive T cells. CDR3 DNA sequence: TGCGCCAGCAGCTACATAGCGGGAGGCCGCACAGATACGCAGTATTTT. It is translated as CASSYIAGGRTDTQYF.